This record looks at one T cell receptor (beta chain) sequence and its context. CDR3 length: 13 amino acids. Germline CDR1 and CDR2: SGHTA and FQGNSA. With 3 bases removed from V and 6 bases from J, the gap between germline ends came to 12 bases. This entry comes from a study of cytomegalovirus exposure and HLA in healthy donors. A multiplex PCR was run with 60 Vbeta primers and 13 Jbeta primers. TCRdb keeps only in-frame clones here, not all; method: immunoSEQ multiplex PCR. The sample has about 78,000 clones, around 82% seen once. This chain links TRBV7-2 with TRBJ2-7; a weak D match, TRBD1 (6 bases). Input material: PBMCs. The sequence was obtained from a male donor in good health and CMV-seronegative. DNA of the CDR3: TGTGCCAGCAGCTTCTCCCCAGGGGCCGAGCAGTACTTC. Its protein product is CASSFSPGAEQYF.